These 7 T cell receptor beta chains originate from one sample sequenced in a study of T cell responses to AZD1222 COVID-19 vaccine. Profiling relied on immunoSEQ multiplex PCR, and the TCRdb table lists in-frame clones only, not all of them. Of 150,000 to 160,000 clones listed, about 88% are singletons. The material sequenced was peripheral blood, taken after recovery from COVID-19. The source of these receptors is an adult who had recovered from COVID-19.

The V gene is TRBV9, the J gene TRBJ1-2; 7 nucleotides line up with TRBD1. CDR1 and CDR2 (germline): SGDLS, YYNGEE. This CDR3 is built from 15 residues. The V and J ends lost 0 bases and 2 bases, in that order; junction bases with no gene match: 4. DNA for the CDR3: TGTGCCAGCAGCGTAGAGGACAGGAGCAACTATGGCTACACCTTC. Translation: CASSVEDRSNYGYTF.

This clone was seen only once. V and J are TRBV5-4 and TRBJ2-1; 7 nucleotides line up with TRBD2. V shed 5 bases, J shed 2 bases, and the junction held 7 bases outside the gene matches. The CDR3 has 15 amino acids. Looked up from germline, CDR1 is SGHNT and CDR2 is YYREEE (reference sequence). CDR3 amino acids: CASRTGTSAYNEQFF. DNA for the CDR3: TGTGCCAGCAGAACCGGAACTAGCGCCTACAATGAGCAGTTCTTC.

The chain links TRBV19 to TRBJ2-1; TRBD2 aligns across 11 bases. In germline, CDR1 is LNHDA, CDR2 SQIVND (reference sequence). V trimming: 5 bases; J trimming: 3 bases; junction bases outside the gene matches: 6. The CDR3 spans 16 residues. The CDR3 sequence is CASSVAGGTIYNEQFF. The DNA of the CDR3 is TGTGCCAGTAGTGTAGCGGGAGGGACTATCTACAATGAGCAGTTCTTC.

The chain recombines TRBV5-1 with TRBJ1-6; D is undetermined. Trimming took 2 bases from V and 3 from J, leaving 15 bases between them. The germline CDR1 and CDR2 sequences are SGHRS and YFSETQ. CDR3 size: 17 residues. The CDR3 here is CASSFLTVHSYNSPLHF. The DNA of the CDR3 is TGCGCCAGCAGCTTTCTGACCGTCCATAGCTATAATTCACCCCTCCACTTT. Based on the CDR3 plus reference TRBV5-1 and TRBJ1-6, the full variable domain is KAGVTQTPRYLIKTRGQQVTLSCSPISGHRSVSWYQQTPGQGLQFLFEYFSETQRNKGNFPGRFSGRQFSNSRSEMNVSTLELGDSALYLCASSFLTVHSYNSPLHFGNGTRLTVT.

V gene TRBV24-1 combines with J gene TRBJ2-1; 11 positions match TRBD2. CDR1 and CDR2 from the germline V gene are KGHDR and SFDVKD. The CDR3 sequence is 16 residues long. The trim removed 3 bases at V and 4 bases at J, leaving 4 bases unmatched. The CDR3 region is CATSDPTSGAYNEQFF. CDR3 DNA sequence: TGTGCCACCAGTGATCCGACTAGCGGGGCTTACAATGAGCAGTTCTTC.

The chain employs TRBV7-2 and TRBJ2-5; TRBD1 matches at 9 bases. CDR3 length equals 16 residues. The V gene's germline CDR1 is SGHTA and CDR2 FQGNSA. V lost 1 base and J lost 4; bases outside the gene matches: 7. The CDR3 is CASSLEGQGPRETQYF. The CDR3 DNA follows: TGTGCCAGCAGCTTAGAGGGACAGGGCCCAAGAGAGACCCAGTACTTC.

J is TRBJ1-5 and V is TRBV19; maybe TRBD1 (6 bases). Looked up from germline, CDR1 is LNHDA and CDR2 is SQIVND (reference sequence). The V end was cut by 5 bases, the J end by 3 bases, with 14 bases between. This CDR3 is 15 amino acids long. The CDR3 DNA is TGTGCCAGTAGTCCCCGAAGGGGGGACAATCAGCCCCAGCATTTT. Residues: CASSPRRGDNQPQHF.